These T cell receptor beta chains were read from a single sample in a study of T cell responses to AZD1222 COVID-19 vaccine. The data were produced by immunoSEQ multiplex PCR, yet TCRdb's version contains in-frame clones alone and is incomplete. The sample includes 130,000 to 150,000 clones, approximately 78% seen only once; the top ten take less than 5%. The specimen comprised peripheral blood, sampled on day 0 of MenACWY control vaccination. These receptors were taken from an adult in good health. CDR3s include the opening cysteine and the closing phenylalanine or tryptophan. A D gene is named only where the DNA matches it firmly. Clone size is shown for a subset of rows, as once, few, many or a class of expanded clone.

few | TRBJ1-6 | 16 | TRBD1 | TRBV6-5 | CASSYSPTGRSSPLHF | TGTGCCAGCAGTTACTCCCCGACAGGGCGGAGTTCACCCCTCCACTTT
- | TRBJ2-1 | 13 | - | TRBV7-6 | CASSSSESTEQFF | TGTGCCAGCAGCTCAAGCGAGTCCACGGAGCAGTTCTTC
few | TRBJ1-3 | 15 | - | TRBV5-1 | CASSPRGSTGNTIYF | TGCGCCAGCAGCCCGAGGGGGTCAACTGGAAACACCATATATTTT
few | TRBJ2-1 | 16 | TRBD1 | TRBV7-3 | CASSLRGGTGVNEQFF | TGTGCCAGCAGCTTAAGGGGTGGGACAGGGGTCAATGAGCAGTTCTTC
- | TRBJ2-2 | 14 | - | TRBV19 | CASSINRFTGELFF | TGTGCCAGTAGTATAAACAGGTTTACCGGGGAGCTGTTTTTT
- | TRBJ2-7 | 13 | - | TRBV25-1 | CASSSGLGDEQYF | TGTGCCAGCAGCTCAGGGTTGGGGGACGAGCAGTACTTC
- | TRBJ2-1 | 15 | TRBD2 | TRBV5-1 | CASSLEGLAGNEQFF | TGCGCCAGCAGCTTGGAGGGACTAGCGGGCAATGAGCAGTTCTTC
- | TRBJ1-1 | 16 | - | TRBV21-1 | CASSKFWQSSYTEAFF | TGTGCCAGCAGCAAATTTTGGCAGAGTTCCTACACTGAAGCTTTCTTT
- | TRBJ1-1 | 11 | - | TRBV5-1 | CASSLGSGTIF | TGCGCCAGCAGCTTGGGGTCCGGGACCATTTTT
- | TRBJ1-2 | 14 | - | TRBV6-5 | CASSYGIGDYGYTF | TGTGCCAGCAGTTATGGGATCGGGGACTATGGCTACACCTTC
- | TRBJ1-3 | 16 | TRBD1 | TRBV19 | CASSFTGTGYGNTIYF | TGTGCCAGTAGTTTCACCGGGACAGGGTACGGGAACACCATATATTTT
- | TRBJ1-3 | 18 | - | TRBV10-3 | CAISASRAGQTAGNTIYF | TGTGCCATCAGTGCTTCCCGGGCAGGGCAAACTGCTGGAAACACCATATATTTT
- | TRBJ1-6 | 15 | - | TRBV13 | CASSATGLENSPLHF | TGTGCCAGCAGCGCAACGGGGCTGGAGAATTCACCCCTCCACTTT
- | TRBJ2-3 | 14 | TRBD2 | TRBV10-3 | CAISDGEGTDTQYF | TGTGCCATCAGTGATGGGGAGGGGACAGATACGCAGTATTTT
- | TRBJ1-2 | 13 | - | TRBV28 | CASRLTQNYGYTF | TGTGCCAGCAGGCTTACTCAAAACTATGGCTACACCTTC
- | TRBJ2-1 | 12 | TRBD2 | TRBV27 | CAPPGGQNEQFF | TGTGCCCCCCCGGGGGGGCAAAATGAGCAGTTCTTC
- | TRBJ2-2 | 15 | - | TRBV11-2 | CASSLQGRPTGELFF | TGTGCCAGCAGCTTACAGGGCAGGCCCACCGGGGAGCTGTTTTTT
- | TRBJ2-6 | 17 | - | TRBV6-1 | CASSGSVWSSGANVLTF | TGTGCCAGCAGTGGCTCGGTTTGGAGCTCTGGGGCCAACGTCCTGACTTTC
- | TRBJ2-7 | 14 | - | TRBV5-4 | CASSLGQSSYEQYF | TGTGCCAGCAGCTTGGGACAGAGCTCCTACGAGCAGTACTTC
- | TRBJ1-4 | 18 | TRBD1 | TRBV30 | CAWTPGWDRGERGEKLFF | TGTGCCTGGACCCCTGGCTGGGACAGGGGTGAAAGGGGTGAAAAACTGTTTTTT
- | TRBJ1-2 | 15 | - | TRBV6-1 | CASSEAAPLPVGVTF | TGTGCCAGCAGTGAAGCGGCGCCTCTCCCCGTAGGGGTAACCTTC
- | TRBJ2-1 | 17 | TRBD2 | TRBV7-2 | CASSFPPSGGPRNEQFF | TGTGCCAGCAGCTTCCCCCCTAGCGGGGGCCCTCGCAATGAGCAGTTCTTC
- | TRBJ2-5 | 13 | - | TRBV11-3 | CASSSRPQETQYF | TGTGCCAGCAGCTCCCGGCCCCAAGAGACCCAGTACTTC
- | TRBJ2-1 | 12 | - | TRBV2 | CASSPTRDEQFF | TGTGCCAGCAGCCCCACGAGGGATGAGCAGTTCTTC
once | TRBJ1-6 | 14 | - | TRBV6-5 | CASSYTGPRSPLHF | TGTGCCAGCAGTTACACCGGGCCCAGGTCACCCCTCCACTTT
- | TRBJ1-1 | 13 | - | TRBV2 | CASRGSWNTEAFF | TGTGCCAGCAGGGGCAGCTGGAACACTGAAGCTTTCTTT